Sequencing of this TCR beta chain was carried out in a study of OX40 agonist ivuxolimab in advanced cancers. Trimming removed 4 bases at V and 4 bases at J, with 11 bases between. This CDR3 spans 14 amino acids. The germline gives CDR1 MNHNY, CDR2 SVGAGI (reference sequence). Only in-frame clones appear in the TCRdb table, and some are missing; sequencing was by immunoSEQ multiplex PCR. The table lists more than 20,000 clones, roughly 82% of them singletons. The V call is TRBV6-6, the J call TRBJ1-5; perhaps TRBD1 as D (6 bases). This receptor was identified in an adult with an advanced solid tumor such as melanoma, head and neck, liver or kidney cancer. Sequencing was performed on CD4+ or CD8+ T cells sorted from blood, taken in a trial of the OX40 agonist ivuxolimab. This chain's CDR3 is CASSLGTMNQPQHF. The CDR3 DNA reads TGTGCCAGCAGTTTGGGGACAATGAATCAGCCCCAGCATTTT.